This entry features one T cell receptor beta chain sequence. What it recognizes is unknown. V was cut by 0 bases and J by 6 bases, with 10 bases left in between. The CDR3 sequence is 14 residues long. CDR1 MNHEY and CDR2 SVGAGI come from the germline V gene. The data were obtained in a study of beta chain features in type 1 diabetes. Study conclusions and caveats: Moderately but significantly shorter TCRB CDR3s were found in Type 1 diabetes patients in all four CD4+ subsets. The similarity of naive, central memory and Treg TCRB repertoires appeared greater among patients than among healthy donors.

Expressed TCRB transcripts were sequenced because the isolated RNA had all been reverse transcribed beforehand. Generated by immunoSEQ multiplex PCR, the TCRdb table keeps only in-frame clones and is missing some. In the table there are roughly 700,000 clones, about an eighth of which are singletons. The receptor was derived from a man between 18 and 35 years old with type 1 diabetes. Material for sequencing was naive CD4+ T cells from blood. The gene calls are TRBV6-5 and TRBJ2-3; no firm D call. The CDR3 region has the DNA TGTGCCAGCAGTTACTCGACATCTTGGGATACGCAGTATTTT. Residues: CASSYSTSWDTQYF.